A selection of T cell receptor beta chains follows, all from one sample in a study of cytomegalovirus exposure and HLA in healthy donors. The data were produced by immunoSEQ multiplex PCR, yet TCRdb's version contains in-frame clones alone and is incomplete. The sample includes about 110,000 clones. The source material was PBMCs. Receptors were obtained from a man between 40 and 49 years old in good health and CMV-seropositive. The CDR3 runs from the conserved cysteine through the conserved F or W. D genes are given only for firm matches.

length | J | V | D | CDR3 | DNA
13 | TRBJ2-7 | TRBV29-1 | TRBD1 | CSVGQGGSYEQYF | TGCAGCGTTGGACAGGGGGGTTCCTACGAGCAGTACTTC
16 | TRBJ2-6 | TRBV18 | NA | CASSPLGVSGANVLTF | TGTGCCAGCTCACCACTAGGGGTCTCTGGGGCCAACGTCCTGACTTTC
12 | TRBJ1-5 | TRBV6-5 | NA | CASGVEGQPQHF | TGTGCCAGCGGAGTAGAGGGCCAGCCCCAGCATTTT
15 | TRBJ2-7 | TRBV9 | TRBD1 | CASSTRDRGIYEQYF | TGTGCCAGCAGCACCCGGGACAGGGGAATCTACGAGCAGTACTTC
12 | TRBJ2-7 | TRBV6-6 | NA | CASSYRGNEQYF | TGTGCCAGCAGTTACAGGGGTAACGAGCAGTACTTC
14 | TRBJ1-1 | TRBV27 | TRBD1 | CASSPQGPNTEAFF | TGTGCCAGCAGTCCACAGGGGCCGAACACTGAAGCTTTCTTT
13 | TRBJ2-3 | TRBV6-1 | NA | CASSPPRPDTQYF | TGTGCCAGCAGCCCCCCCAGGCCAGATACGCAGTATTTT
15 | TRBJ1-1 | TRBV7-2 | NA | CASSSTSTGNREAFF | TGTGCCAGCAGCTCGACATCCACAGGGAACCGAGAAGCTTTCTTT
15 | TRBJ2-2 | TRBV9 | NA | CASSASTGRSGELFF | TGTGCCAGCAGCGCCTCGACAGGTCGATCAGGGGAGCTGTTTTTT
13 | TRBJ1-1 | TRBV5-1 | NA | CASSLKGFTEAFF | TGCGCCAGCAGCTTGAAGGGGTTCACTGAAGCTTTCTTT
16 | TRBJ2-7 | TRBV28 | NA | CASSLYSPTATYEQYF | TGTGCCAGCAGTTTATATTCCCCGACAGCCACCTACGAGCAGTACTTC
15 | TRBJ2-6 | TRBV28 | NA | CASTFQESGANVLTF | TGTGCCAGTACCTTCCAGGAATCTGGGGCCAACGTCCTGACTTTC
17 | TRBJ1-4 | TRBV4-3 | NA | CASSQDPQGSTNEKLFF | TGCGCCAGCAGCCAAGACCCGCAGGGTTCAACTAATGAAAAACTGTTTTTT
12 | TRBJ1-2 | TRBV19 | NA | CASSTNGGRYTF | TGTGCCAGTTCTACCAACGGAGGACGCTACACCTTC
15 | TRBJ1-5 | TRBV7-2 | TRBD1 | CASSPLGTGDQPQHF | TGTGCCAGCAGCCCCTTAGGGACAGGGGATCAGCCCCAGCATTTT
11 | TRBJ2-3 | TRBV6-6 | NA | CASTLKDTQYF | TGTGCCAGCACCCTAAAGGATACGCAGTATTTT
15 | TRBJ2-7 | TRBV5-5 | NA | CASSSQRAGPYEQYF | TGTGCCAGCAGCTCTCAGCGGGCGGGTCCCTACGAGCAGTACTTC
14 | TRBJ1-2 | TRBV4-1 | TRBD1 | CASSQEPGQVGYTF | TGCGCCAGCAGCCAAGAACCGGGACAGGTGGGCTACACCTTC
13 | TRBJ2-2 | TRBV27 | TRBD1 | CASSSRTGGELFF | TGTGCCAGCAGTTCGAGGACAGGCGGGGAGCTGTTTTTT
14 | TRBJ1-1 | TRBV5-1 | NA | CASSLQGIAAEAFF | TGCGCCAGCAGCTTGCAGGGCATTGCGGCTGAAGCTTTCTTT
16 | TRBJ1-2 | TRBV28 | TRBD1 | CASSRGASRDSYGYTF | TGTGCCAGCAGCCGAGGGGCATCCCGGGACAGCTATGGCTACACCTTC
19 | TRBJ2-2 | TRBV18 | TRBD2 | CASSLIGSLAGKVGGELFF | TGTGCCAGCTCACTCATAGGAAGCCTAGCGGGAAAGGTAGGCGGGGAGCTGTTTTTT
14 | TRBJ1-1 | TRBV10-1 | TRBD1 | CASSEDRANTEAFF | TGCGCCAGCAGTGAGGACAGGGCGAACACTGAAGCTTTCTTT
15 | TRBJ2-1 | TRBV6-1 | TRBD2 | CASSERASGRHEQFF | TGTGCCAGCAGTGAAAGGGCTAGCGGGAGGCATGAGCAGTTCTTC
14 | TRBJ2-7 | TRBV5-4 | NA | CASSLEIQGSEQYF | TGTGCCAGCAGCTTGGAAATACAGGGCTCCGAGCAGTACTTC
14 | TRBJ2-7 | TRBV6-5 | TRBD2 | CASTLAANSYEQYF | TGTGCCAGCACCCTAGCGGCCAACTCCTACGAGCAGTACTTC
16 | TRBJ1-1 | TRBV9 | TRBD1 | CASSVGMIGGLTEAFF | TGTGCCAGCAGCGTAGGGATGATAGGGGGCCTAACTGAAGCTTTCTTT
16 | TRBJ2-7 | TRBV7-2 | TRBD2 | CASSLAGALAGVEQYF | TGTGCCAGCTCATTGGCCGGCGCACTAGCGGGAGTCGAGCAGTACTTC
13 | TRBJ1-5 | TRBV6-5 | NA | CASRAGGNQPQHF | TGTGCCAGCAGGGCAGGGGGCAATCAGCCCCAGCATTTT
17 | TRBJ2-3 | TRBV19 | TRBD1 | CASSIGWTGAVSDTQYF | TGTGCCAGTAGTATAGGTTGGACAGGGGCTGTATCAGATACGCAGTATTTT
15 | TRBJ2-7 | TRBV11-2 | TRBD2 | CASSLGASGSHEQYF | TGTGCCAGCAGCTTAGGGGCTAGCGGGAGCCACGAGCAGTACTTC
14 | TRBJ1-2 | TRBV28 | TRBD1 | CASSFTGGSYGYTF | TGTGCCAGCAGTTTCACAGGGGGCTCCTATGGCTACACCTTC
15 | TRBJ1-5 | TRBV15 | NA | CATSRAGGTHQPQHF | TGTGCCACCAGCAGAGCTGGGGGGACTCATCAGCCCCAGCATTTT
14 | TRBJ2-1 | TRBV6-5 | TRBD2 | CASSTSGRKNEQFF | TGTGCCAGCAGTACTAGCGGGAGGAAGAATGAGCAGTTCTTC
11 | TRBJ2-1 | TRBV6-5 | NA | CASSALNEQFF | TGTGCCAGCAGTGCGCTTAATGAGCAGTTCTTC
16 | TRBJ2-2 | TRBV28 | TRBD1 | CASTSRGQGLAGELFF | TGTGCCAGCACATCACGCGGACAGGGGCTAGCCGGGGAGCTGTTTTTT
13 | TRBJ1-1 | TRBV29-1 | TRBD1 | CSGTGTVNTEAFF | TGCAGCGGAACCGGGACAGTGAACACTGAAGCTTTCTTT
13 | TRBJ2-1 | TRBV12-5 | TRBD2 | CASGIAGYNEQFF | TGTGCTAGTGGTATAGCGGGCTACAATGAGCAGTTCTTC
15 | TRBJ1-1 | TRBV28 | NA | CASRIFRTVNTEAFF | TGTGCCAGCAGGATTTTTAGGACAGTGAACACTGAAGCTTTCTTT
13 | TRBJ2-5 | TRBV6-5 | NA | CASSYTPGGSQYF | TGTGCCAGCAGTTACACGCCAGGGGGGTCCCAGTACTTC
15 | TRBJ1-5 | TRBV5-6 | NA | CASSLGTRDNQPQHF | TGTGCCAGCAGCTTGGGTACTCGGGATAATCAGCCCCAGCATTTT
13 | TRBJ1-5 | TRBV7-9 | NA | CASSVLGDGSQHF | TGTGCCAGCAGCGTACTTGGAGACGGGTCCCAGCATTTT
14 | TRBJ2-5 | TRBV11-1 | NA | CASSLGAGGETQYF | TGTGCCAGCAGCTTAGGAGCGGGCGGGGAGACCCAGTACTTC
17 | TRBJ2-5 | TRBV29-1 | TRBD1 | CSAIFFGTAQTQETQYF | TGCAGCGCCATTTTCTTCGGGACAGCCCAGACTCAAGAGACCCAGTACTTC
13 | TRBJ1-1 | TRBV6-6 | NA | CASSLQGNTEAFF | TGTGCCAGCAGCCTACAGGGTAACACTGAAGCTTTCTTT